The sequence of this TCR beta chain was determined in a study of OX40 agonist ivuxolimab in advanced cancers. Libraries were prepared by immunoSEQ multiplex PCR; TCRdb keeps only in-frame clonotypes and omits some of them. The sample has some 83,000 clones, roughly nine tenths seen once. Germline V gives CDR1 LNHNV, CDR2 YYDKDF (reference sequence). The CDR3 runs to 18 residues. V dropped 0 bases and J dropped 0 bases, with 16 bases sitting between them. Sequenced here: CD4+ or CD8+ T cells sorted from blood, sampled in a trial of the OX40 agonist ivuxolimab. The receptor was isolated from an adult with an advanced solid tumor such as melanoma, head and neck, liver or kidney cancer. The V call is TRBV15, the J call TRBJ2-3; D may be TRBD1 (6 bases). The chain's CDR3 is CATSRDLVRTASTDTQYF. In nucleotides, the CDR3 is TGTGCCACCAGCAGAGATCTGGTTAGGACAGCTAGCACAGATACGCAGTATTTT.